This T cell receptor beta chain was obtained from a study of T-cell reconstitution after alpha-beta-depleted transplantation in children. The authors prepared the TCRbeta library with unique molecular identifiers. TCRdb processed the PCR reads anew with MiXCR; each CDR3 protein has one entry. The sample contains approximately 520,000 distinct CDR3 sequences, 30% to 35% of which appear only once. This clonotype was picked up a small number of times. The CDR3 length is 14 residues. Germline CDR1 reads SGHAT; CDR2 reads FQNNGV. V was cut by 6 bases and J by 3 bases, with 13 bases left in between. The chain uses TRBV11-2 and TRBJ2-3; tentatively, D is TRBD2 (5 bases). Sequencing was performed on PBMCs from the stem cell graft donor, taken from the stem cell graft. The TCR sequence derives from a human donor who donated a stem cell graft to a child with aplastic anemia. CDR3 in amino acids: CASRPTLGTDTQYF. The CDR3 DNA follows: TGTGCCAGCAGGCCCACACTAGGGACAGATACGCAGTATTTT.